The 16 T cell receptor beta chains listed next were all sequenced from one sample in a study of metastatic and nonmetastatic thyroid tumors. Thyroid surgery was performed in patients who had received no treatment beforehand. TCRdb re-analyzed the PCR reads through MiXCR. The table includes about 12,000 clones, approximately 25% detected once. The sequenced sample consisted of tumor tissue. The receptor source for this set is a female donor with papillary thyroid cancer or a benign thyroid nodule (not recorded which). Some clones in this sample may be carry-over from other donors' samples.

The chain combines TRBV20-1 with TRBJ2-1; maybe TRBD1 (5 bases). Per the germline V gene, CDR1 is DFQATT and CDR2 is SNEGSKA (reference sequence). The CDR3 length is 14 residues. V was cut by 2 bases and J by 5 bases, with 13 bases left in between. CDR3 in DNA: TGCAGTGCTAGACCTATCCCAGGGAACAATGAGCAGTTCTTC. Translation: CSARPIPGNNEQFF.

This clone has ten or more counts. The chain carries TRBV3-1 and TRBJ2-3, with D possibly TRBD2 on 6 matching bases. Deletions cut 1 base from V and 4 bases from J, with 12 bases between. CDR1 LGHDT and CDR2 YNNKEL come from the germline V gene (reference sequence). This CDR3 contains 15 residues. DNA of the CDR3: TGTGCCAGCAGCCAAGTCGGGGGAAGCCCAGATACGCAGTATTTT. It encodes CASSQVGGSPDTQYF.

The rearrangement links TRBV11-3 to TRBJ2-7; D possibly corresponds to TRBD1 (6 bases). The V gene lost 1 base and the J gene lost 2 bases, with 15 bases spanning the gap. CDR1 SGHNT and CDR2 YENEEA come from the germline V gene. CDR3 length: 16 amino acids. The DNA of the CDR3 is TGTGCCAGCAGCTTAGTAGGGGGACCCGTAGCCTACGAGCAGTACTTC. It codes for CASSLVGGPVAYEQYF.

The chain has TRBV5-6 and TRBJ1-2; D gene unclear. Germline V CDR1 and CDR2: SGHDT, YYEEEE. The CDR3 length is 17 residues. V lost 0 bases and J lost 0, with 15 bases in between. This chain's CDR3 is CASSLGDGVGPNYGYTF. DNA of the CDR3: TGTGCCAGCAGCTTGGGGGATGGAGTTGGTCCTAACTATGGCTACACCTTC.

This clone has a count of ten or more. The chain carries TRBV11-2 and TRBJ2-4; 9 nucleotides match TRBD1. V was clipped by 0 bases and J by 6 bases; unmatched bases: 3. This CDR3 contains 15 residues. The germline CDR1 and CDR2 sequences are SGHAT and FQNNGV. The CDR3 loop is CASSLDPGQGNIQYF. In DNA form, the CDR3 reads TGTGCCAGCAGCTTAGATCCGGGACAGGGAAACATTCAGTACTTC.

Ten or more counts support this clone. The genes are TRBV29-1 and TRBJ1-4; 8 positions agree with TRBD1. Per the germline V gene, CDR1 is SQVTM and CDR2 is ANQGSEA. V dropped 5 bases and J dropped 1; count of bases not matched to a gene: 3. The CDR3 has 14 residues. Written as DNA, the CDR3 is TGCAGCGTTCGACAGGGGAAAACTAATGAAAAACTGTTTTTT. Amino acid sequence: CSVRQGKTNEKLFF.

The DNA of the CDR3 is TGCAGTGCTAGAGATCCGTTGGGCCGGGGGGCTAATTCACCCCTCCACTTT. Translation: CSARDPLGRGANSPLHF. This chain joins TRBV20-1 and TRBJ1-6; tentative D call: TRBD1 (6 bases). V lost 0 bases, J lost 6 bases, and 18 bases lay in between. Germline CDR1 DFQATT, CDR2 SNEGSKA (reference sequence). This CDR3 is 17 amino acids long.

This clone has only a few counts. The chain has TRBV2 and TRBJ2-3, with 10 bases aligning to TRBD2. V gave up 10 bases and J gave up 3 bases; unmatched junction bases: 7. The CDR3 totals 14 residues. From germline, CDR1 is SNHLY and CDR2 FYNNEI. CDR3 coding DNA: TGTGCCACCCTAGGGACTAGCGAGACAGATACGCAGTATTTT. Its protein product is CATLGTSETDTQYF. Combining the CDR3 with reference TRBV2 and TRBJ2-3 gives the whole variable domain EPEVTQTPSHQVTQMGQEVILRCVPISNHLYFYWYRQILGQKVEFLVSFYNNEISEKSEIFDDQFSVERPDGSNFTLKIRSTKLEDSAMYFCATLGTSETDTQYFGPGTRLTVL.

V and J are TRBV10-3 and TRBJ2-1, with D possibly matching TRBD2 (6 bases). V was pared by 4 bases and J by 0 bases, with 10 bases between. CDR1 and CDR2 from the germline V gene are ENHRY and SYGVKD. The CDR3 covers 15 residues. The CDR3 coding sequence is TGTGCCATCAGTGCCCTAGCGAGCTCCTACAATGAGCAGTTCTTC. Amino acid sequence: CAISALASSYNEQFF.

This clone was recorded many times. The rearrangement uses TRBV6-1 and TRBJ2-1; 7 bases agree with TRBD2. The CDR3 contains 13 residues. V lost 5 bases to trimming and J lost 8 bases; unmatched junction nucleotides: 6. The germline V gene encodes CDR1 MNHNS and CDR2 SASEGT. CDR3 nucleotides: TGTGCCAGCAGTCGGCGGGAGAGTGATGAGCAGTTCTTC. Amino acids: CASSRRESDEQFF.

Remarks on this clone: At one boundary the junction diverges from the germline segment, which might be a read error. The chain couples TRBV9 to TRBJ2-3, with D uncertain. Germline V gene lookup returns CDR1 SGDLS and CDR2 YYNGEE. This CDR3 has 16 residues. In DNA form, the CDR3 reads TGTGCCAGCAGTGTAGGATCACTTATTAGCACAGATACGCAGTATTTT. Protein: CASSVGSLISTDTQYF. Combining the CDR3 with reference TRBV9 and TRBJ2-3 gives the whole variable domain DSGVTQTPKHLITATGQRVTLRCSPRSGDLSVYWYQQSLDQGLQFLIQYYNGEERAKGNILERFSAQQFPDLHSELNLSSLELGDSALYFCASSVGSLISTDTQYFGPGTRLTVL.

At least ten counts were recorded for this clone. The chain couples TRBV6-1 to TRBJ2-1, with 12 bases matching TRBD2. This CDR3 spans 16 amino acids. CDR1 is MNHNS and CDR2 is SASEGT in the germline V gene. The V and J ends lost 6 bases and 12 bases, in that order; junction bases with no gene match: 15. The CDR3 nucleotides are TGTGCCAGCAGCGGACTAGCGGGAAACCCCTGGGGCTTGCAGTTCTTC. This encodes CASSGLAGNPWGLQFF.

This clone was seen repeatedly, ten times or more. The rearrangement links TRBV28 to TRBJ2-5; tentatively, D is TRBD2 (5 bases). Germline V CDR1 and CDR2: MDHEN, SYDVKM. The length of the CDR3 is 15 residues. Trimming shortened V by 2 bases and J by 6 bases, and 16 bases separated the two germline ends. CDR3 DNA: TGTGCCAGCAGTTTAGGAGGTGTCGGGGTGAAGACCCAGTACTTC. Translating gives CASSLGGVGVKTQYF. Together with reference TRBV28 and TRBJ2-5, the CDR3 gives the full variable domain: DVKVTQSSRYLVKRTGEKVFLECVQDMDHENMFWYRQDPGLGLRLIYFSYDVKMKEKGDIPEGYSVSREKKERFSLILESASTNQTSMYLCASSLGGVGVKTQYFGPGTRLLVL.

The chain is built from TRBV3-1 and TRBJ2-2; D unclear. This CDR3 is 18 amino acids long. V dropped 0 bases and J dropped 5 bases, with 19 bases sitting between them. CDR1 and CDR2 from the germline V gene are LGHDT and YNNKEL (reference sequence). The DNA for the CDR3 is TGTGCCAGCAGCCAAGATCCACGACTCTTCCTGGGGACCGGGGAGCTGTTTTTT. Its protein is CASSQDPRLFLGTGELFF. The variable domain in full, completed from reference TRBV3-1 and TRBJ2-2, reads DTAVSQTPKYLVTQMGNDKSIKCEQNLGHDTMYWYKQDSKKFLKIMFSYNNKELIINETVPNRFSPKSPDKAHLNLHINSLELGDSAVYFCASSQDPRLFLGTGELFFGEGSRLTVL.

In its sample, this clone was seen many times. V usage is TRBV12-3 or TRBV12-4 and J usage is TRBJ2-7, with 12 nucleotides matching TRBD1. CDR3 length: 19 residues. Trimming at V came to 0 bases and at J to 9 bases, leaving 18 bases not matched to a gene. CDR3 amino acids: CASSLARDRGRRSTWGQYV. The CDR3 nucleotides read TGTGCCAGCAGTTTAGCCCGGGACAGGGGGCGGAGGAGTACTTGGGGGCAGTACGTC.

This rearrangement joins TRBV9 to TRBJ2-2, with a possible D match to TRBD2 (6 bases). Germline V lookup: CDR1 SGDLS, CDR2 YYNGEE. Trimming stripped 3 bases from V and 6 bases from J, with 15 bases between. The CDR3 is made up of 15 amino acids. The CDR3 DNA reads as TGTGCCAGCAGCGCTGGGGGACTCCTGCCCGGGGAGCTGTTTTTT. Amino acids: CASSAGGLLPGELFF.